This T cell receptor beta chain was recorded in a study of vaccination effects on CD4 cells after COVID-19. Before sequencing, viral peptide pools were used by the ViraFEST assay to expand antigen-specific CD4+ T cells. Following a roughly 10-day culture, CD4+ T cells were purified. The vaccine recipients had no prior SARS-CoV-2 infection, with negative nucleocapsid antibodies. The CDR3 loop spans 13 amino acids. CDR1 is MNHEY, CDR2 SMNVEV, per germline (reference sequence). The germline V and J ends were trimmed by 4 bases and 7 bases, with 10 bases remaining between them. Profiling relied on immunoSEQ multiplex PCR, and the TCRdb table lists in-frame clones only, not all of them. The sample includes about 63,000 clones, about 79% seen only once; the top ten take 3.5% to 4.5%. This clone was seen more than once but under ten times. Its antigen remains unknown.

V and J are TRBV27 and TRBJ1-4; D is uncertain. The clonotype comes from a human donor who received a COVID-19 vaccine. The sample here was CD4+ T cells from PBMCs cultured with HCoV-OC43 spike peptides, taken before COVID-19 vaccination. The subset here: HCoV-OC43 spike overlapping peptide pool stimulation. The CDR3 sequence is CASSSRPGEKLFF. The CDR3 region has the DNA TGTGCCAGCAGTTCGCGCCCGGGTGAAAAACTGTTTTTT.